This T cell receptor beta chain was sequenced during a study of blood T cell repertoires in COVID-19. As originally analysed: The assay estimated nucleated cells by amplifying reference gene primers. The method was immunoSEQ multiplex PCR; TCRdb's version includes in-frame clones alone and lacks a portion of them. The V and J calls and clone size were taken over from that table, and D and trimming were inferred from the DNA. The sample includes about 150,000 clones, 60% to 85% seen only once; the top ten take under 2%. The CDR3 is 16 amino acids. V was clipped by 5 bases and J by 0 bases, with 16 bases between them. Germline lookup yields CDR1 LNHDA and CDR2 SQIVND (reference sequence).

This clonotype was obtained from an elderly man with acute or convalescent COVID-19. The chain has TRBV19 and TRBJ1-2; D is possibly TRBD1 (6 bases). Input material: peripheral blood. The CDR3, as DNA: TGTGCCAGTAGTCCGACCGGACAGAGTTCTAACTATGGCTACACCTTC. Its protein is CASSPTGQSSNYGYTF.